This TCR beta chain was sequenced in a study of identical twins. Study-wide points: Invariant cells of the MAIT and iNKT types might have partly distorted the zero-insertion analyses.

Germline CDR1 SQVTM, CDR2 ANQGSEA. This CDR3 has 13 amino acids. V lost 3 bases and J lost 2, with 7 bases in between. TCRdb reanalysed the 5' RACE reads using MiXCR and keeps one entry per CDR3 protein. The data show about 390,000 distinct CDR3 sequences, around 9% seen once. This clonotype was seen ten or more times. Its antigen is unknown. The sample was naive T cells sorted from blood. This receptor was obtained from a woman aged 45-65 years in good health. The rearrangement joins TRBV29-1 to TRBJ1-4; TRBD1 might be the D (6 bases). CDR3 residues: CSVEGATNEKLFF. The CDR3 coding sequence is TGCAGCGTTGAGGGGGCGACTAATGAAAAACTGTTTTTT.